The next 18 T cell receptor beta chains were all read from a single sample in a study of blood T cell repertoires in COVID-19. Produced via immunoSEQ multiplex PCR; TCRdb's table is partial and in-frame only. The sample carries approximately 300,000 clones, more than 80% recorded once. The sequenced material came from peripheral blood. Receptor source: a man between 18 and 29 years old who had recovered from COVID-19.

V is TRBV19 and J is TRBJ1-5; possible D gene TRBD1, 5 bases. The V gene's germline CDR1 is LNHDA and CDR2 SQIVND (reference sequence). This CDR3 is built from 15 residues. Trimming took off 1 base at V and 6 bases at J, with 13 bases between the two ends. CDR3 sequence reads: CASSIGAGHGQPQHF. CDR3 nucleotide sequence: TGTGCCAGTAGTATAGGCGCAGGGCACGGTCAGCCCCAGCATTTT.

This clone was seen only once. This chain joins TRBV18 and TRBJ1-2, with 7 bases lining up with TRBD1. CDR3 size: 13 residues. The trim removed 3 bases at V and 3 bases at J, leaving 1 base unmatched. CDR1 is KGHSH and CDR2 is LQKENI in the germline V gene. CDR3 sequence: CASSPQGDYGYTF. DNA of the CDR3: TGTGCCAGCTCACCTCAGGGGGACTATGGCTACACCTTC.

In DNA, the CDR3 is TGCAGTGCCCCGACAGGGGATGGCTACACCTTC. This sequence encodes CSAPTGDGYTF. The chain is built from TRBV20-1 and TRBJ1-2; 8 bases fit TRBD1. The trim removed 6 bases at V and 6 bases at J, leaving 3 bases unmatched. CDR1 and CDR2 (germline): DFQATT, SNEGSKA (reference sequence). This CDR3 has 11 residues.

V gene TRBV27 combines with J gene TRBJ2-7, with D possibly matching TRBD1 (5 bases). V lost 2 bases and J 2 bases, leaving 22 bases between the germline ends. CDR1 MNHEY and CDR2 SMNVEV come from the germline V gene (reference sequence). This CDR3 comprises 18 residues. The CDR3 sequence: CASSLKGPHRRLAYEQYF. The CDR3 DNA reads TGTGCCAGCAGTTTAAAGGGGCCTCATAGAAGGCTGGCCTACGAGCAGTACTTC.

This chain connects TRBV7-9 to TRBJ2-3, with D possibly being TRBD1 (6 bases). This CDR3 comprises 13 residues. Germline loops: CDR1 SEHNR, CDR2 FQNEAQ (reference sequence). Trimming left V 5 bases short and J 6 bases short, with 12 bases between. CDR3 sequence reads: CASSTGLADTQYF. For the CDR3, the DNA is TGTGCCAGCAGCACAGGGTTGGCGGATACGCAGTATTTT.

The V gene is TRBV7-2, the J gene TRBJ1-1; the D is unclear. Trimming left V 2 bases short and J 6 bases short, with 10 bases between. Germline assignment: CDR1 SGHTA and CDR2 FQGNSA. The CDR3 is made up of 13 amino acids. This CDR3 is CASSLFSGAEAFF. In DNA, the CDR3 is TGTGCCAGCAGCTTATTCTCAGGCGCTGAAGCTTTCTTT.

This clone has a handful of counts. CDR3 protein: CASSLENPRTEAFF. The CDR3 DNA sequence: TGCGCCAGCAGCTTGGAAAACCCTAGAACTGAAGCTTTCTTT. This chain links TRBV5-1 with TRBJ1-1; D gene uncertain. Trimming cost V 0 bases and J 5 bases, with 11 bases left between them. Germline-derived CDR1 and CDR2 are SGHRS and YFSETQ. The CDR3 runs to 14 residues.

The CDR3 bases are TGTGCCAGTAGTATGATAGGCGGACAGGGACTTTGGGAGCAGTACTTC. It is translated as CASSMIGGQGLWEQYF. The rearrangement links TRBV19 to TRBJ2-7; 8 bases are a match to TRBD1. After removal of 3 bases from V and 7 bases from J, the junction contained 14 bases not matched to a gene. The CDR3 has 16 amino acids. Germline CDR1 reads LNHDA; CDR2 reads SQIVND (reference sequence).

The V call is TRBV6-5, the J call TRBJ1-1; no clear D gene. The germline V gene has CDR1 MNHEY and CDR2 SVGAGI. This CDR3 comprises 14 residues. Trimming removed 0 bases from V and 5 bases from J, with 10 bases in between. The chain's CDR3 is CASSYSGGETEAFF. The CDR3 coding sequence is TGTGCCAGCAGTTACTCGGGCGGGGAGACTGAAGCTTTCTTT.

The rearrangement joins TRBV27 to TRBJ2-3; 7 positions match TRBD2. The J segment lost 3 bases and the V segment lost 11 bases, leaving 5 bases of the junction unmatched. The CDR3 consists of 12 residues. Germline CDR1 reads MNHEY; CDR2 reads SMNVEV (reference sequence). CDR3: CASSGRTDTQYF. DNA for the CDR3: TGTGCCTCCTCCGGGAGGACAGATACGCAGTATTTT.

The chain uses TRBV7-9 and TRBJ1-4; D gene unclear. The CDR3 sequence is 14 residues long. V was trimmed by 1 base and J by 8 bases, leaving 11 bases between them. Germline CDR1 and CDR2: SEHNR and FQNEAQ (reference sequence). CDR3 in DNA: TGTGCCAGCAGCTTAGTTGGGTTGGAGGAAAAACTGTTTTTT. Amino acid sequence: CASSLVGLEEKLFF.

V and J are TRBV7-2 and TRBJ2-5; the match to TRBD2 covers 12 bases. Germline V gives CDR1 SGHTA, CDR2 FQGNSA. CDR3 length: 17 residues. J gave up 4 bases and V 1 base, and 7 bases lay outside the gene matches. CDR3 DNA sequence: TGTGCCAGCAGCTTAGTAGCTAGCGGGGGGGCCGGAGAGACCCAGTACTTC. It is translated as CASSLVASGGAGETQYF. The whole variable domain, remainder taken from reference TRBV7-2 and TRBJ2-5, is GAGVSQSPSNKVTEKGKDVELRCDPISGHTALYWYRQSLGQGLEFLIYFQGNSAPDKSGLPSDRFSAERTGGSVSTLTIQRTQQEDSAVYLCASSLVASGGAGETQYFGPGTRLLVL.

The rearrangement links TRBV6-4 to TRBJ2-7; D perhaps matches TRBD2 (5 bases). V was pared by 5 bases and J by 1 base, with 15 bases between. The CDR3 has 15 amino acids. Germline CDR1 and CDR2: MRHNA and SNTAGT. The CDR3 DNA sequence: TGTGCCAGCAGTAAGGACTCCTCTTTTTCCTACGAGCAGTACTTC. Protein product: CASSKDSSFSYEQYF.

The genes are TRBV2 and TRBJ1-2; D may be TRBD1 (5 bases). The CDR3 length is 15 residues. Trimming took 6 bases from V and 4 from J, leaving 18 bases between them. CDR1 and CDR2 (germline): SNHLY, FYNNEI. CDR3 sequence reads: CASRLDGGVGYGYTF. Here the CDR3 DNA reads TGTGCCAGCAGACTGGACGGGGGGGTAGGCTATGGCTACACCTTC.

The genes are TRBV3-1 (or the pseudogene TRBV3-2) and TRBJ2-4; 9 nucleotides match TRBD1. CDR1 and CDR2 (germline): LGHDT, YNNKEL (reference sequence). The ends lost 3 bases at V and 6 bases at J; junction bases unmatched: 3. CDR3 size: 14 residues. This chain's CDR3 is CASSHDRGRNIQYF. Written as DNA, the CDR3 is TGTGCCAGCAGCCACGACAGGGGGAGAAACATTCAGTACTTC.

J is TRBJ1-2 and V is TRBV15; D is unclear. V lost 0 bases and J 4 bases, leaving 21 bases between the germline ends. This CDR3 comprises 18 residues. Looked up from germline, CDR1 is LNHNV and CDR2 is YYDKDF (reference sequence). The CDR3 coding sequence is TGTGCCACCAGCAGAGATCTCCCCCTCGGTGGTTCAGGCTATGGCTACACCTTC. Its protein product is CATSRDLPLGGSGYGYTF.

The DNA for the CDR3 is TGTGCCAGCAGGATACCGGGACTAGCGGGAGATGAGCAGTTCTTC. Amino acid sequence: CASRIPGLAGDEQFF. The chain links TRBV6-5 to TRBJ2-1; 14 nucleotides match TRBD2. This CDR3 spans 15 amino acids. Germline-derived CDR1 and CDR2 are MNHEY and SVGAGI. Losses at the gene ends were 6 bases for V and 8 bases for J; bases not matched to a gene: 6.

V is TRBV7-9 and J is TRBJ1-2; no clear D gene. CDR1 is SEHNR, CDR2 FQNEAQ, per germline (reference sequence). V was shortened by 5 bases and J by 2 bases, with 9 bases between the two germline ends. CDR3 length: 13 residues. Written as DNA, the CDR3 is TGTGCCAGCAGCCCAAATTCAAACTATGGCTACACCTTC. Translation: CASSPNSNYGYTF.